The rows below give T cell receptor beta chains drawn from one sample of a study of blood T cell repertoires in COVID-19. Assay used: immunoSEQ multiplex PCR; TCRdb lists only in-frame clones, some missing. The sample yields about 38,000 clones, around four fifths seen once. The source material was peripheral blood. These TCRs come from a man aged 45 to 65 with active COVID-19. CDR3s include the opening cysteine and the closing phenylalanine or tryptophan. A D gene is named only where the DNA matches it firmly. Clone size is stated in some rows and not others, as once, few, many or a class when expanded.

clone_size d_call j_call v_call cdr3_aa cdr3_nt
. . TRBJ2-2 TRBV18 CASSPKRGNTGELFF TGTGCCAGCTCACCAAAAAGGGGAAACACCGGGGAGCTGTTTTTT
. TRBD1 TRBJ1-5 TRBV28 CASFHPGQGWNQPQHF TGTGCCAGCTTTCACCCGGGACAGGGCTGGAATCAGCCCCAGCATTTT
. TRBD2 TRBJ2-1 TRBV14 CASSPRFGGYNEQFF TGTGCCAGCAGCCCCCGATTCGGGGGGTACAATGAGCAGTTCTTC
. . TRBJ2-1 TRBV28 CASSIDSPYNEQFF TGTGCCAGCAGCATTGACAGTCCCTACAATGAGCAGTTCTTC
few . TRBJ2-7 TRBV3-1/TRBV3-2 CASSQGFRVYEQYF TGTGCCAGCAGCCAAGGATTCAGGGTGTACGAGCAGTACTTC
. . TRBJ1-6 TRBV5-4 CASSLDPGDYSPLHF TGTGCCAGCAGCTTGGACCCTGGAGATTATTCACCCCTCCACTTT
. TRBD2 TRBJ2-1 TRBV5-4 CASSSALAGGINEQFF TGTGCCAGCAGCTCTGCACTAGCGGGGGGGATAAATGAGCAGTTCTTC
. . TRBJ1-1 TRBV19 CASSIDRRGKNTEAFF TGTGCCAGTAGTATAGATCGCCGGGGGAAAAACACTGAAGCTTTCTTT
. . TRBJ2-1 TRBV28 CASSPAAEWSYNEQFF TGTGCCAGCAGTCCAGCGGCTGAGTGGTCCTACAATGAGCAGTTCTTC
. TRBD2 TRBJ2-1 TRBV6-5 CASSYDSGGVYEQFF TGTGCCAGCAGTTACGACAGCGGGGGGGTGTATGAGCAGTTCTTC
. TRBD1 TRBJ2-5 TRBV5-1 CASSLGQAQYGQYF TGCGCCAGCAGCCTAGGACAGGCCCAGTATGGCCAGTACTTC
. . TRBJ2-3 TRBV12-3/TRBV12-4 CASRRTETDTQYF TGTGCCAGCAGACGAACAGAGACAGATACGCAGTATTTT
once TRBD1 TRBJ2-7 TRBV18 CASSPTGVSYEQYF TGTGCCAGCTCACCGACAGGGGTCTCCTACGAGCAGTACTTC
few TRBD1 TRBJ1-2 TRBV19 CASTGQGLVGYTF TGTGCCAGTACCGGACAGGGGCTTGTAGGCTACACCTTC
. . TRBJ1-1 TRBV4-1 CASANLGATEAFF TGCGCCAGCGCGAATTTGGGGGCCACTGAAGCTTTCTTT
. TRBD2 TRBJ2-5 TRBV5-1 CASSRGAGGQETQYF TGCGCCAGCAGCCGGGGCGCGGGGGGGCAAGAGACCCAGTACTTC
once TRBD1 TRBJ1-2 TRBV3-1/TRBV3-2 CASSPDRGYGYTF TGTGCCAGCAGCCCCGACAGGGGGTATGGCTACACCTTC
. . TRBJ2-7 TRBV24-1 CATSFGYEQYF TGTGCCACCAGTTTCGGTTACGAGCAGTACTTC
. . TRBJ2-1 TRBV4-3 CASSRWLATSYEQFF TGCGCCAGCAGCCGATGGCTGGCAACTAGCTATGAGCAGTTCTTC
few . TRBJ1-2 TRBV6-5 CASSYDRKNYGYTF TGTGCCAGCAGTTACGACAGAAAAAACTATGGCTACACCTTC
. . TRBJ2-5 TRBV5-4 CASSSTRGRETQYF TGTGCCAGCAGCTCGACTAGAGGGAGGGAGACCCAGTACTTC
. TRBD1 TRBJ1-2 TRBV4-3 CASSRSGTGEYGYTF TGCGCCAGCAGCCGATCCGGGACAGGGGAGTATGGCTACACCTTC
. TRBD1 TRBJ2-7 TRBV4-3 CASSQVFLYGTGGREQYF TGCGCCAGCAGCCAAGTCTTCCTCTACGGGACAGGGGGTCGCGAGCAGTACTTC
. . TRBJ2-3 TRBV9 CASSVLGDTDTQYF TGTGCCAGCAGCGTATTAGGGGACACAGATACGCAGTATTTT
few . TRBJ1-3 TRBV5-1 CASSLGSSGNTIYF TGCGCCAGCAGCTTGGGGAGCTCTGGAAACACCATATATTTT
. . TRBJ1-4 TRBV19 CASSRGDGEKLFF TGTGCCAGTAGTCGGGGGGACGGTGAAAAACTGTTTTTT
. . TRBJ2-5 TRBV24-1 CATSDPRGRGETQYF TGTGCCACCAGTGATCCCAGGGGAAGGGGAGAGACCCAGTACTTC
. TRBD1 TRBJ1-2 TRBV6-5 CASRGQGDGYTF TGTGCCAGCAGGGGACAGGGGGATGGCTACACCTTC
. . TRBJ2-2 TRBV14 CASSHREKDPGELFF TGTGCCAGCAGCCACCGGGAAAAGGATCCCGGGGAGCTGTTTTTT
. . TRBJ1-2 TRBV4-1 CASSQDGYGRGWDGYTF TGCGCCAGCAGCCAAGACGGGTACGGAAGGGGGTGGGATGGCTACACCTTC
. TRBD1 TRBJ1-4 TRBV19 CASSIAGTGNEKLFF TGTGCCAGTAGTATCGCCGGGACAGGGAATGAAAAACTGTTTTTT
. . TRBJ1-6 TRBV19 CASRFRRTISSYNSPLHF TGTGCCAGTAGATTCCGCCGGACAATTAGCTCCTATAATTCACCCCTCCACTTT
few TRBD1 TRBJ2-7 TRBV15 CATSSPGTGYHEQYF TGTGCCACCAGCAGTCCCGGGACAGGGTATCACGAGCAGTACTTC
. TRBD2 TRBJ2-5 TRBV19 CASSTLAGVETQYF TGTGCCAGTAGTACCCTAGCGGGGGTGGAGACCCAGTACTTC
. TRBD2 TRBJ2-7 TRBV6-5 CASRGGGGSYEQYF TGTGCCAGTCGGGGAGGCGGGGGTTCCTACGAGCAGTACTTC
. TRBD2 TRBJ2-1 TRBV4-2 CASSQERRGGGNEQFF TGTGCCAGCAGCCAAGAAAGGCGGGGGGGTGGCAATGAGCAGTTCTTC
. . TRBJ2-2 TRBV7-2 CASSTRVAGELFF TGTGCCAGCAGCACCAGGGTCGCCGGGGAGCTGTTTTTT
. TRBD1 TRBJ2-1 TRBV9 CASSSRQGNYNEQFF TGTGCCAGCAGCAGCCGACAGGGCAACTACAATGAGCAGTTCTTC
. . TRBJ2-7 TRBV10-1 CASSESEVTGRVGGQYF TGCGCCAGCAGTGAGTCCGAGGTTACAGGCCGAGTCGGGGGGCAGTACTTC
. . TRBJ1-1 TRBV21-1 CASSKGEKWQANTEAFF TGTGCCAGCAGCAAAGGGGAGAAGTGGCAGGCGAACACTGAAGCTTTCTTT
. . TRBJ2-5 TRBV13 CASSLEVAGQETQYF TGTGCCAGCAGCTTAGAGGTTGCGGGGCAAGAGACCCAGTACTTC
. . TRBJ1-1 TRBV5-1 CASSLARGVDTEAFF TGCGCCAGCAGCTTGGCCCGGGGGGTAGACACTGAAGCTTTCTTT
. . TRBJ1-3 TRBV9 CASSPYLGSGNTIYF TGTGCCAGCAGCCCCTATTTGGGCTCCGGAAACACCATATATTTT
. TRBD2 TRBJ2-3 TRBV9 CASSVVGLVGTDTQYF TGTGCCAGCAGCGTAGTTGGACTAGTGGGTACAGATACGCAGTATTTT
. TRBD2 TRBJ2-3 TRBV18 CASSLPRGGITDTQYF TGTGCCAGCTCCCTACCCCGGGGAGGGATCACAGATACGCAGTATTTT
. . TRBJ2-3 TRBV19 CASSIALVSTDTQYF TGTGCCAGTAGTATAGCTTTAGTTAGCACAGATACGCAGTATTTT
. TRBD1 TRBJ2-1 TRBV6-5 CASSYLDRGGYEQFF TGTGCCAGCAGTTATTTGGACAGGGGCGGATATGAGCAGTTCTTC
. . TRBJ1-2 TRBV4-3 CASSLYRGGVPLNYGYTF TGCGCCAGCAGCCTATACCGAGGAGGGGTGCCCCTTAACTATGGCTACACCTTC